This record concerns one T cell receptor beta chain sequence. Its antigen remains unknown. TCRdb reprocessed the 5' RACE reads, keeping one entry per CDR3 protein, no DNA. The sample features 550,000 or so distinct CDR3 sequences, with approximately 3.6% in its top ten. These data belong to a study of T cells expressing NK-cell markers. Germline lookup yields CDR1 MDHEN and CDR2 SYDVKM. This CDR3 comprises 14 residues. Study-wide findings and caveats: No clear determination of HCMV specificity was made for expanded NKG2C+ T cell clones. For roughly 6 donors, the dominant NKG2C+ clonotypes made up roughly 1.0-7.5% of their CD8+ T cells.

This clonotype was obtained from a man younger than 30 in good health. The chain employs TRBV28 and TRBJ2-7; no DNA is available, so the TRBD2 call from TCRdb remains unchecked. Sequencing input: blood T cells: a sorted CD56 or NKG2C T cell subset, CD4+ or CD8+ T cells, or bulk PBMC T cells (not recorded which). CDR3 sequence: CASRGIGGDYEQYF.